Reported below is one T cell receptor (beta chain). Its antigen is unknown. V was pared by 4 bases and J by 2 bases, with 3 bases of the junction left unmatched. The CDR3 covers 13 residues. Germline CDR1 reads SGHRS; CDR2 reads YFSETQ. This sample stems from a study of shared clonotypes between healthy human individuals. Study details: In total, the donors were a couple of women and a few men aged 18 to 49. There were three CD4 naive, three CD4 memory, two CD8 naive and one CD8 memory plates per donor. Findings and caveats of the study: In this cohort, only blood was sampled, and tissue repertoires likely differ.

The repertoire was sequenced with immunoSEQ multiplex PCR; TCRdb's copy has only in-frame clones and lacks some. The table records roughly 2.6 million clones, more than 80% of them present only once. Sequencing was performed on naive CD4+ T cells sorted from blood. The subset: CD45RA+ positively selected. The receptor was derived from a man aged 18-30 years in good health. The chain links TRBV5-1 to TRBJ2-7, with 7 nucleotides matching TRBD1. CDR3 DNA: TGCGCCAGCAGCACAGGGGACCCCTACGAGCAGTACTTC. Its protein product is CASSTGDPYEQYF.